These 8 T cell receptor beta chains came from one sample sequenced in a study of T-cell memory formation after mild COVID-19. TCRdb ran MiXCR on the 5' RACE reads and lists one entry per CDR3 protein. The sample lists tens of thousands of distinct CDR3 sequences; 10% to 15% were seen once. Source material: PBMCs or a T cell subset sorted from them (not recorded which). These receptors were collected from an adult woman who had mild COVID-19 (a few samples of this study predate the infection). Cell type and time point are not known.

V and J are TRBV5-1 and TRBJ1-5, with D possibly matching TRBD1 (5 bases). Trimming removed 3 bases at V and 4 bases at J, with 14 bases between. The germline gives CDR1 SGHRS, CDR2 YFSETQ. CDR3 length: 15 residues. CDR3 nucleotide sequence: TGCGCCAGCAGCTCAGTAGGAGGGGCTAATCAGCCCCAGCATTTT. This codes for CASSSVGGANQPQHF.

This chain links TRBV6-5 with TRBJ2-5, with D hard to call. Trimming took 11 bases from V and 5 from J, leaving 21 bases between them. The CDR3 spans 14 residues. Per germline, CDR1 MNHEY and CDR2 SVGAGI. CDR3 nucleotide sequence: TGTGCCTGCCCTCTCCGGAGTAGTGGGGAGACCCAGTACTTC. The encoded protein is CACPLRSSGETQYF.

This clonotype showed up just a few times. V and J are TRBV6-5 and TRBJ2-1; unclear D gene. CDR3 size: 13 residues. The germline V gene encodes CDR1 MNHEY and CDR2 SVGAGI. V lost 1 base, J lost 9 bases, and 10 bases lay in between. The CDR3 loop is CASSYFLGSEQFF. CDR3 nucleotide sequence: TGTGCCAGCAGTTACTTCCTGGGCAGTGAGCAGTTCTTC.

This clonotype was seen a handful of times. The rearrangement links TRBV29-1 to TRBJ2-7; no clear D gene. This CDR3 has 11 residues. V was cut by 2 bases and J by 6 bases, with 8 bases left in between. Germline CDR1 is SQVTM and CDR2 is ANQGSEA. The CDR3 reads CSVEIGVEQYF. DNA for the CDR3: TGCAGCGTTGAAATTGGAGTCGAGCAGTACTTC.

The V gene is TRBV6-5, the J gene TRBJ2-2; TRBD2 matches 13 bases. Germline loops: CDR1 MNHEY, CDR2 SVGAGI. The CDR3 totals 20 residues. Unmatched junction bases numbered 8, after V lost 1 base and J lost 0 bases. CDR3: CASSYYGLAGDIANTGELFF. In DNA, the CDR3 is TGTGCCAGCAGTTACTACGGACTAGCGGGGGACATAGCGAACACCGGGGAGCTGTTTTTT.

This clonotype was seen a handful of times. The CDR3 bases are TGTGCCAGCAGCTTAGCCGGGACAGGGTATCAGCCCCAGCATTTT. Amino acids: CASSLAGTGYQPQHF. The rearrangement joins TRBV7-9 to TRBJ1-5, with 9 bases that match TRBD1. J lost 5 bases, V lost 0 bases, and 2 bases had no gene match. The CDR3 is 15 amino acids. The V gene's germline CDR1 is SEHNR and CDR2 FQNEAQ (reference sequence).

This clonotype has a handful of counts. The genes are TRBV7-9 and TRBJ2-1; maybe TRBD2 (5 bases). The CDR3 runs 13 residues. V was cut by 3 bases and J by 4 bases, with 7 bases left in between. CDR1 is SEHNR, CDR2 FQNEAQ, per germline (reference sequence). The CDR3 sequence is CASSFPGYNEQFF. In DNA, the CDR3 is TGTGCCAGCAGCTTTCCGGGATACAATGAGCAGTTCTTC.

This clonotype was seen more than once but under ten times. The chain carries TRBV4-3 and TRBJ1-2, with 8 bases fitting TRBD1. V was pared by 5 bases and J by 0 bases, with 5 bases of the junction left unmatched. The CDR3 covers 15 residues. Germline lookup yields CDR1 LGHNA and CDR2 YSLEER. The CDR3 region has the DNA TGCGCCAGCAGCTCGGGACAGGAGGCTAACTATGGCTACACCTTC. Translating it yields CASSSGQEANYGYTF.